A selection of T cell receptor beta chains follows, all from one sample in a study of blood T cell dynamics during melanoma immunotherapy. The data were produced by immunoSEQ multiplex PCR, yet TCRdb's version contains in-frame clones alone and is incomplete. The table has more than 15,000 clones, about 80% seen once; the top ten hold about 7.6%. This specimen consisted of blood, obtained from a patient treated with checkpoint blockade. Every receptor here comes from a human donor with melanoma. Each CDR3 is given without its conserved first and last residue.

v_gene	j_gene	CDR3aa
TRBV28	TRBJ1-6	ASISPSYNSPLH
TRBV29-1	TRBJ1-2	SVERTGAGYT
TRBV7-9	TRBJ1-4	ASMDSANEKLF
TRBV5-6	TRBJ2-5	ASSPLTSVTETQY
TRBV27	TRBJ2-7	ASGLTGLYEQY
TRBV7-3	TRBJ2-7	ASSLEAGVSLY
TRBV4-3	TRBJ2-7	ASSQAYRGVPYEQY
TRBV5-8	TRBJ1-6	ASSITFSPLH
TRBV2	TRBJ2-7	ASREQGRGLEQY
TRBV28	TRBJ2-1	ASRARRVEAGQF
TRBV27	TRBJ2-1	ASSFIGLAGGSSYNEQF
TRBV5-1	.	ASRIAGGVEQY
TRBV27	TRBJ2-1	ASISRQGRYNEQF
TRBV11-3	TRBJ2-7	ASSPTGAGAGEQY
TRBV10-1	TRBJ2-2	ARSRQGDKRNPNTGELF
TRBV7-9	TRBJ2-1	ASRRGWASGDNEQF
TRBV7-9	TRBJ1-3	ASSRGTAQGNTIY
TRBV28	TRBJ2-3	ASSYPLAGGTDTQY
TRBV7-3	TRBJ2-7	AHHGLSLAYEQY
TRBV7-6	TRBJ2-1	ASSLVASGGGEQF
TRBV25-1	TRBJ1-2	ASSEPSRGARHGYT
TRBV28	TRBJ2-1	ASSFPGLVYNEQF
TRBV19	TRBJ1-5	ASGENRQGATQPQH
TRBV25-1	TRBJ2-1	ASSERRYNEQF
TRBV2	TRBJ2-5	AVGAGEVRETQY
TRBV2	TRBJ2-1	ASSEGGGLNEQF
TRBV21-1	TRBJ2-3	ASPGQGWFVDTQY
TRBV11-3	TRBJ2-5	ASSSGQNEETQY
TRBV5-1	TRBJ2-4	ASSLDPGSNIQY
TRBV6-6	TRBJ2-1	ASELAGAGNEQF
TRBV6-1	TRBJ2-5	ASSEAGETQY
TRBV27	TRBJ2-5	ASSTNGRGETQY
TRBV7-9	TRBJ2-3	ASSRGTSGSFTDTQY